This T cell receptor (beta chain) is drawn from a study of blood T cell repertoires in COVID-19. In the study overall: PBMCs, B-cell-depleted T cells, or T cells provided the cDNA or gDNA that made up the material.

Original analysis: Researchers report that nucleated cell counts were estimated from reference gene primer amplification. Some clones are missing from TCRdb's copy, which holds only in-frame ones; the method was immunoSEQ multiplex PCR. Clone size and the V and J calls come from that table; the DNA yielded D and trimming. Among more than 55,000 clones, more than 80% were seen once, and the ten largest hold 1% to 1.5%. This clone was seen once. The germline V gene encodes CDR1 MGHRA and CDR2 YSYEKL. The V and J ends lost 4 bases and 4 bases, in that order; junction bases with no gene match: 5. The CDR3 runs 16 residues.

The source of this sequence is an elderly woman with acute or convalescent COVID-19. Material: peripheral blood. V is TRBV4-1 and J is TRBJ2-2; 11 bases are shared with TRBD1. The CDR3: CASSLWDRGGTGELFF. The CDR3 DNA reads TGCGCCAGCAGCCTGTGGGACAGGGGGGGCACCGGGGAGCTGTTTTTT.